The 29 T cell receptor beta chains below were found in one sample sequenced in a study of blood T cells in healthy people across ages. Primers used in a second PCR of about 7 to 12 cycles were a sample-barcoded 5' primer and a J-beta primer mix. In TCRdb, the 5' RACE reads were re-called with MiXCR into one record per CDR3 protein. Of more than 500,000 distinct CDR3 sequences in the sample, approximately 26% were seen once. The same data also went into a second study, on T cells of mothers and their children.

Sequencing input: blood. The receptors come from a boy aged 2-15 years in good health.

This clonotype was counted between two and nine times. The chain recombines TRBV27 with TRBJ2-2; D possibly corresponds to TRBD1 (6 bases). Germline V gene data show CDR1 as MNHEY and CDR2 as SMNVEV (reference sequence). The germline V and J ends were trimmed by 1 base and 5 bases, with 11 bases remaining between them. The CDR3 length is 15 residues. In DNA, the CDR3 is TGTGCCAGCAGTTTATTACCAGGGACAACCGGGGAGCTGTTTTTT. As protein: CASSLLPGTTGELFF.

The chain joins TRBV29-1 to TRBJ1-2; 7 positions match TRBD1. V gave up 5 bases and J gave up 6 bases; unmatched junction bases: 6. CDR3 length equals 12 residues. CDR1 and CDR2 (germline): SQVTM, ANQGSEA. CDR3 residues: CSVRDSRNGYTF. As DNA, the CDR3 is TGCAGCGTTCGGGACAGTCGGAATGGCTACACCTTC.

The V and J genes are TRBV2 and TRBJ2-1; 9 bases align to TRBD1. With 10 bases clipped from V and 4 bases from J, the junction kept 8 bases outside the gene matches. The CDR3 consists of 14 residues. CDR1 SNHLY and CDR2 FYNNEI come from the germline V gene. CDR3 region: CATTPGQGYNEQFF. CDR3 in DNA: TGTGCCACTACCCCGGGACAGGGATACAATGAGCAGTTCTTC.

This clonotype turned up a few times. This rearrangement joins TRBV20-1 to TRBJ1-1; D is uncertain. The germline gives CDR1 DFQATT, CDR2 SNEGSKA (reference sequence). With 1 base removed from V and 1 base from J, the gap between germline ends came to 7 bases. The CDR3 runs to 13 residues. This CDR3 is CSARGRKNTEAFF. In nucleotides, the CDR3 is TGCAGTGCTAGAGGTCGAAAGAACACTGAAGCTTTCTTT.

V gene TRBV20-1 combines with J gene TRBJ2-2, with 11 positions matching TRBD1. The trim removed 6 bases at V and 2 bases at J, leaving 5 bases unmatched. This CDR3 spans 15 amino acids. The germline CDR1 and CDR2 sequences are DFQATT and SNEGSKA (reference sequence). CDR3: CSAPRTGGNTGELFF. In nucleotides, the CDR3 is TGCAGTGCCCCGCGGACAGGGGGCAACACCGGGGAGCTGTTTTTT.

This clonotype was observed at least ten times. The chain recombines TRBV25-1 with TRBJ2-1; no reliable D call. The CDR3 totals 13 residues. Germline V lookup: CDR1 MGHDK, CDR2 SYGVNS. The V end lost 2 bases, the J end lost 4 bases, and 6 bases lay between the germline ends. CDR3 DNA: TGTGCCAGCAGTGAAGGCAGTTACAATGAGCAGTTCTTC. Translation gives CASSEGSYNEQFF.

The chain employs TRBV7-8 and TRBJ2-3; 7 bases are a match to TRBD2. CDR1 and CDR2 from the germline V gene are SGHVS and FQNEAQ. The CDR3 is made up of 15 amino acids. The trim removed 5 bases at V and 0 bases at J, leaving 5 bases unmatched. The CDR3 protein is CASSPGAGSTDTQYF. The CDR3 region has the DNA TGTGCCAGCAGCCCCGGAGCGGGGAGCACAGATACGCAGTATTTT.

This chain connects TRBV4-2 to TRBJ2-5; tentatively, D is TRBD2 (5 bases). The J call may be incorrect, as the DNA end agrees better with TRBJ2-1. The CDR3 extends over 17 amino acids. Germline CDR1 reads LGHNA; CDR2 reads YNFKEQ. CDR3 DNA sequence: TGTGCCAGCAGCCAAGATGTTAGCGTGGGGTCCTACAATGAGCAGTTCTTC. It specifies CASSQDVSVGSYNEQFF.

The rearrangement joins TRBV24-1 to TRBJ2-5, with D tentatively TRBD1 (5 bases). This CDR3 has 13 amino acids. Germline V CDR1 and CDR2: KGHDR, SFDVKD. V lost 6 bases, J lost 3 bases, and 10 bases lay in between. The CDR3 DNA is TGTGCCACCAGTCCAGGGCAGGAAGAGACCCAGTACTTC. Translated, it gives CATSPGQEETQYF.

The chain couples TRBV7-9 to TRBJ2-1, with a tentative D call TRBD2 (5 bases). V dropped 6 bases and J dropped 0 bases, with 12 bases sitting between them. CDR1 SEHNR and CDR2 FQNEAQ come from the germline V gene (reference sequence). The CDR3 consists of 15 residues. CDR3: CASSASPPSYNEQFF. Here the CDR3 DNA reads TGTGCCAGCAGTGCTAGCCCTCCCTCCTACAATGAGCAGTTCTTC.

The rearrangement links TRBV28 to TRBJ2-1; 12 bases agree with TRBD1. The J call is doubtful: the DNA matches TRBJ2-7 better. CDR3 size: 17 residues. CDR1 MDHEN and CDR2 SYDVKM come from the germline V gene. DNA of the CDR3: TGTGCCAGCAGTTTCCCTCCTCCGGGACAGGGGGCCAAAGAGCAGTACTTC. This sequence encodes CASSFPPPGQGAKEQYF.

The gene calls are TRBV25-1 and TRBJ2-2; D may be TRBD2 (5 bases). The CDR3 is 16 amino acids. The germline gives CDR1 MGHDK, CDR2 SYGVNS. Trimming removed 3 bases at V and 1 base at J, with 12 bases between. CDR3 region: CASSDTRGRNTGELFF. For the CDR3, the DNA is TGTGCCAGCAGTGACACTCGGGGTCGGAACACCGGGGAGCTGTTTTTT.

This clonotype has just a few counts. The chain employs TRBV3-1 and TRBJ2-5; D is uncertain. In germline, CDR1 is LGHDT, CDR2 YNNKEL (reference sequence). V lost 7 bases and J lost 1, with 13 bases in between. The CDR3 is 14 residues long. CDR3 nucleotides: TGTGCCAGCATAGAAGGCCCTATCCAAGAGACCCAGTACTTC. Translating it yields CASIEGPIQETQYF.

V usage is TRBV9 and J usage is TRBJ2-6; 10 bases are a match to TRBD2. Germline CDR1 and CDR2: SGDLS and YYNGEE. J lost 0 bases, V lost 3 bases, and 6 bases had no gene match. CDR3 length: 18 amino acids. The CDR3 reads CASSETSGRSSGANVLTF. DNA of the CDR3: TGTGCCAGCAGCGAGACTAGCGGGCGAAGCTCTGGGGCCAACGTCCTGACTTTC.

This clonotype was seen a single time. In DNA form, the CDR3 reads TGTGCCATTTTTAGCGGGATCAACACAGATACGCAGTATTTT. Protein sequence: CAIFSGINTDTQYF. The genes are TRBV10-3 and TRBJ2-3; 8 bases are shared with TRBD2. V dropped 9 bases and J dropped 2; count of bases not matched to a gene: 7. The CDR3 sequence is 14 residues long. Germline values: CDR1 ENHRY, CDR2 SYGVKD.

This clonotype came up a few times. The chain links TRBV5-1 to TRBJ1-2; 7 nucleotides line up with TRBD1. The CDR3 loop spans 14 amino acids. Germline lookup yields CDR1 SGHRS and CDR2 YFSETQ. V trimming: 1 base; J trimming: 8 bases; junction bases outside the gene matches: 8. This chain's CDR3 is CASSLSTGPSGYTF. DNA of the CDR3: TGCGCCAGCAGCTTGTCGACAGGGCCCAGCGGCTACACCTTC.

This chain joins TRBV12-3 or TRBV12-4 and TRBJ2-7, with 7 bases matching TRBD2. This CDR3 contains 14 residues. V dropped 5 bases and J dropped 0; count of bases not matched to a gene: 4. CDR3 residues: CASSDRDYSYEQYF. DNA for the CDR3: TGTGCCAGCAGTGACCGGGACTACTCCTACGAGCAGTACTTC.

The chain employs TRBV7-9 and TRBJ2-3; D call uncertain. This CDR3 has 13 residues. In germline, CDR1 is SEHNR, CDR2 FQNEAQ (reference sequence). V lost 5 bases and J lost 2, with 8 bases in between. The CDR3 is CASSPNLTDTQYF. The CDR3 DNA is TGTGCCAGCAGCCCTAATCTCACAGATACGCAGTATTTT.

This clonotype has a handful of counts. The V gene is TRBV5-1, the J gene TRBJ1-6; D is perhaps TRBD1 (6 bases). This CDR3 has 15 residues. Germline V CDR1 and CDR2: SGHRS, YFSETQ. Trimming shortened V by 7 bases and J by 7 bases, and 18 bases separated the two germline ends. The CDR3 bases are TGCGCCAGCCCCGGTGGGGGCAGGAGGAATTCACCCCTCCACTTT. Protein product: CASPGGGRRNSPLHF.

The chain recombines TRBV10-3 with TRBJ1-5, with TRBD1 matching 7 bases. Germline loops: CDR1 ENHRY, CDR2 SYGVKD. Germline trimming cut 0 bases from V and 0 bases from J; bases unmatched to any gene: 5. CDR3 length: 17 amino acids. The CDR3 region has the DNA TGTGCCATCAGTGAGTCGAGGGGACAGCTTAGCAATCAGCCCCAGCATTTT. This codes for CAISESRGQLSNQPQHF.

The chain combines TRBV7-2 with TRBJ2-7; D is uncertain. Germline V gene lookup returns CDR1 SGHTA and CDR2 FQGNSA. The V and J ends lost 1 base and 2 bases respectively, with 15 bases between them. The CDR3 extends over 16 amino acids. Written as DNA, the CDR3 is TGTGCCAGCAGCTTAGGGCATCTGGGTAGGGCCTACGAGCAGTACTTC. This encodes CASSLGHLGRAYEQYF. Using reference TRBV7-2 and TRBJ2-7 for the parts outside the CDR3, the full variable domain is GAGVSQSPSNKVTEKGKDVELRCDPISGHTALYWYRQSLGQGLEFLIYFQGNSAPDKSGLPSDRFSAERTGGSVSTLTIQRTQQEDSAVYLCASSLGHLGRAYEQYFGPGTRLTVT.

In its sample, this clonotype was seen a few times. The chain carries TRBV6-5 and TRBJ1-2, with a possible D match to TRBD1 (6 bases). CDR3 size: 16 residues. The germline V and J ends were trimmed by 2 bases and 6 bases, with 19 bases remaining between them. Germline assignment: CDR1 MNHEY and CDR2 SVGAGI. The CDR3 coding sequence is TGTGCCAGCAGTTACAATCGGCAGGGGAGGTTGGATGGCTACACCTTC. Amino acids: CASSYNRQGRLDGYTF.

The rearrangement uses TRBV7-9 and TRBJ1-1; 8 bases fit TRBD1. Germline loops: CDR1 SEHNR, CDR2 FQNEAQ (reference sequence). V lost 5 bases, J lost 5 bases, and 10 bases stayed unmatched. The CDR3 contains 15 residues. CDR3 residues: CASSVQTGAGTEAFF. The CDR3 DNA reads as TGTGCCAGCAGCGTCCAGACAGGGGCGGGAACTGAAGCTTTCTTT.

CDR3 sequence (DNA): TGCGCCAGCAGCTTGGAAAAATACGAGCAGTACTTC. Translation gives CASSLEKYEQYF. The chain links TRBV5-1 to TRBJ2-7; D is uncertain. Germline lookup yields CDR1 SGHRS and CDR2 YFSETQ. This CDR3 comprises 12 residues. V was cut by 0 bases and J by 4 bases, with 5 bases left in between.

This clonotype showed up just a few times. The CDR3 DNA reads as TGTGCCAGCAGTTACAGGTGGGCCCGGGACACTGAAGCTTTCTTT. Translation gives CASSYRWARDTEAFF. The V gene is TRBV6-5, the J gene TRBJ1-1; D not certain. Germline CDR1 is MNHEY and CDR2 is SVGAGI. Trimming pared 2 bases from V and 3 bases from J, leaving 13 bases between. CDR3 size: 15 residues.

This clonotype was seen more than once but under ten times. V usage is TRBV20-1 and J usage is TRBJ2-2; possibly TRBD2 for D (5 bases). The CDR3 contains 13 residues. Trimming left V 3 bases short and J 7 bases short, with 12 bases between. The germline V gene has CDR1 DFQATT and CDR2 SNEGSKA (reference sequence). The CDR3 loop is CSARELDSGELFF. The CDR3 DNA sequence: TGCAGTGCTAGGGAACTAGATAGCGGGGAGCTGTTTTTT.

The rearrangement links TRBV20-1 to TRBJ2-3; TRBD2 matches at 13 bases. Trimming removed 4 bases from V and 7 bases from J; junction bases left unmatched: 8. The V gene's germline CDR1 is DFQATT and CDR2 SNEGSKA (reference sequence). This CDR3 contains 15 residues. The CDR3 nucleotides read TGCAGTGCTACGCCGACTAGCGGGAGGACGAATACGCAGTATTTT. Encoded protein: CSATPTSGRTNTQYF.

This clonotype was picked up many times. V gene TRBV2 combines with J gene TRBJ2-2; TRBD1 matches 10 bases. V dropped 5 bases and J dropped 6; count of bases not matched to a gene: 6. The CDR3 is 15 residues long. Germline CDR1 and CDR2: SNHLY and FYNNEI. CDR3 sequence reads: CASSRGGQGAGELFF. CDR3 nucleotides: TGTGCCAGCAGTCGAGGTGGACAGGGGGCCGGGGAGCTGTTTTTT.

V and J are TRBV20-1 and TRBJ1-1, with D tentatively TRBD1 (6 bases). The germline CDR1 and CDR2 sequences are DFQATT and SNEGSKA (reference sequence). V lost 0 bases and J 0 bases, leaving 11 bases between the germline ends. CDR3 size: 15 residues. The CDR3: CSARDHTGLNTEAFF. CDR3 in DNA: TGCAGTGCTAGAGATCATACAGGGCTGAACACTGAAGCTTTCTTT.